The 2 T cell receptor beta chains below all came from one sample that was sequenced in a study of immune evolution from preneoplasia to lung adenocarcinoma. The protocol was immunoSEQ multiplex PCR, while the TCRdb copy is restricted to in-frame clones and leaves out a portion. In the table there are 30,000 to 45,000 clones, around 74% of which are singletons. Sequencing was done on a sample of FFPE invasive lung adenocarcinoma tissue. The receptor set was obtained from a person between 60 and 70 years old with lung adenocarcinoma.

By frequency in the sample, this clone is medium-sized (0.01 to 0.1%). The V and J genes are TRBV21-1 and TRBJ2-7. TRBV21-1 is a pseudogene. The CDR3 length is 12 residues. CDR3 sequence (DNA): TGTGCCAGCAGCAAAGTCGTAGGCTTTCGGTACTTC. Protein sequence: CASSKVVGFRYF.

The chain carries TRBV28 and TRBJ1-5; no definite D call. The CDR3 spans 15 residues. The V end lost 4 bases, the J end lost 6 bases, and 16 bases lay between the germline ends. Germline V CDR1 and CDR2: MDHEN, SYDVKM. CDR3 sequence reads: CASSSRQGMFQPQHF. The CDR3 bases are TGTGCCAGCAGTTCACGACAAGGAATGTTTCAGCCCCAGCATTTT.